This TCR beta chain was obtained from a study of glioma-infiltrating T cells. This clonotype was observed many times. Its antigen is currently unknown. CDR3 length equals 13 residues. The V end was cut by 2 bases, the J end by 0 bases, with 5 bases between. Germline loops: CDR1 SGHRS, CDR2 YFSETQ. Study-level points and caveats: Tissue and blood shared very few CDR3 sequences. Gliomas, especially low-grade, showed above-expected tissue-blood divergence; non-neoplastic patients showed below.

The iRepertoire nested amplicon-rescue multiplex PCR amplified TCR alpha and beta CDR3s from RNA. Input was roughly 100-450 ng of tissue mRNA or PBMC total RNA. One entry per CDR3 protein, called by TCRdb with MiXCR from the multiplex PCR reads. Counted here are 150,000 to 200,000 distinct CDR3 sequences, 32% occurring once; the ten biggest clones make up roughly 21%. This clonotype originated in a human donor with low-grade glioma or glioblastoma, undergoing nonglioma brain surgery, or in good health (not recorded which). Sample: glioma tissue, nonneoplastic brain tissue, or PBMCs (not recorded which). This sequence joins TRBV5-1 and TRBJ1-1, with D uncertain. The CDR3 DNA is TGCGCCAGCAGCTTCCAGATGAACACTGAAGCTTTCTTT. It translates to CASSFQMNTEAFF.